This T cell receptor beta chain comes out of a study of blood T cell repertoires in COVID-19. The ends were cut back, 0 bases at V and 1 base at J, with 12 bases in the middle. The CDR3 sequence is 16 residues long. From germline, CDR1 is MNHEY and CDR2 SVGAGI. Clones were read by immunoSEQ multiplex PCR, and TCRdb kept only the in-frame ones, dropping some. The sample has 230,000 or so clones; roughly 80% are singletons. The chain recombines TRBV6-5 with TRBJ2-5; D not certain. The sequence derives from a man in his fifties who had recovered from COVID-19. Sequencing used PBMCs or T cells enriched from blood (not recorded which). The CDR3: CASSYSGRGSQETQYF. For the CDR3, the DNA is TGTGCCAGCAGTTACTCCGGTCGTGGTTCCCAAGAGACCCAGTACTTC.